This T cell receptor beta chain was obtained from a study of monozygotic twins with inflammatory bowel disease. It was approximately 3,700 ng of total RNA that each TCR library used. TCRdb reanalyzed the 5' RACE reads and collapses them to one entry per CDR3 protein, without DNA. Its listing shows approximately 400,000 distinct CDR3 sequences. This CDR3 spans 15 amino acids. Looked up from germline, CDR1 is SNHLY and CDR2 is FYNNEI. On this clonotype: Its antigen is not identified.

Findings and caveats of the study: Healthy co-twins exceeded IBD patients in TCRbeta diversity as measured by inverse Simpson. Clonotype overlap with others was lower in IBD patients than in healthy twins, a difference that was greatest with disease activity.

V and J are TRBV2 and TRBJ2-3; TCRdb indicates TRBD2, and absent DNA this call remains unverified. Material for sequencing was blood. The clonotype originates from a human donor with ulcerative colitis or Crohn's disease, or a healthy co-twin of an affected twin (not recorded which). CDR3 residues: CASSGPDFRHGTQYF.